The 15 T cell receptor beta chains below were found in one sample sequenced in a study of blood T cell repertoires in COVID-19. The protocol was immunoSEQ multiplex PCR, while the TCRdb copy is restricted to in-frame clones and leaves out a portion. The table records 65,000 or so clones, approximately 80% of them present only once. Sequencing was carried out using peripheral blood. The receptors derive from a man in his 60s with acute or convalescent COVID-19.

V is TRBV9 and J is TRBJ2-3; D gene unclear. Trimming took 0 bases from V and 0 from J, leaving 8 bases between them. This CDR3 is 15 amino acids long. CDR1 and CDR2 from the germline V gene are SGDLS and YYNGEE. CDR3 in DNA: TGTGCCAGCAGCGTAGCTGGCTCCAGCACAGATACGCAGTATTTT. This codes for CASSVAGSSTDTQYF.

The chain joins TRBV5-4 to TRBJ1-1; D ambiguous. Per the germline V gene, CDR1 is SGHNT and CDR2 is YYREEE (reference sequence). V lost 9 bases and J 0 bases, leaving 21 bases between the germline ends. This CDR3 contains 16 residues. Here the CDR3 reads CATLRRGDYMNTEAFF. Here the CDR3 DNA reads TGTGCCACCCTCCGGAGAGGTGACTACATGAACACTGAAGCTTTCTTT.

In DNA, the CDR3 is TGTGCCAGCTCACCACCGATAGCGGCAGATACGCAGTATTTT. It codes for CASSPPIAADTQYF. This sequence joins TRBV18 and TRBJ2-3, with D maybe TRBD2 (6 bases). Looked up from germline, CDR1 is KGHSH and CDR2 is LQKENI. The CDR3 covers 14 residues. V was pared by 0 bases and J by 4 bases, with 8 bases between.

The chain uses TRBV18 and TRBJ1-1; 10 nucleotides align to TRBD1. Germline CDR1 KGHSH, CDR2 LQKENI. The trim removed 4 bases at V and 4 bases at J, leaving 12 bases unmatched. The CDR3 covers 17 residues. CDR3 in amino acids: CASSLSGTGDVGTEAFF. CDR3 DNA: TGTGCCAGCTCACTCTCCGGGACAGGGGATGTGGGCACTGAAGCTTTCTTT.

The chain has TRBV29-1 and TRBJ2-5, with TRBD2 identical over 7 bases. There are 13 residues in the CDR3. Trimming cost V 4 bases and J 10 bases; bases outside gene matches: 12. Germline loops: CDR1 SQVTM, CDR2 ANQGSEA. The CDR3 is CSVVSGRDPDQYF. In DNA form, the CDR3 reads TGCAGCGTTGTGTCAGGGAGGGACCCAGACCAGTACTTC.

The rearrangement links TRBV7-2 to TRBJ1-1; D unresolved. Deletions cut 5 bases from V and 0 bases from J, with 10 bases between. Germline CDR1 SGHTA, CDR2 FQGNSA. CDR3 length: 14 residues. The CDR3 DNA reads as TGTGCCAGCAGCCCCCAGGTTTTGAACACTGAAGCTTTCTTT. Encoded protein: CASSPQVLNTEAFF. The whole variable domain, remainder taken from reference TRBV7-2 and TRBJ1-1, is GAGVSQSPSNKVTEKGKDVELRCDPISGHTALYWYRQSLGQGLEFLIYFQGNSAPDKSGLPSDRFSAERTGGSVSTLTIQRTQQEDSAVYLCASSPQVLNTEAFFGQGTRLTVV.

This clone was observed a single time. V is TRBV5-4 and J is TRBJ2-4; D call uncertain. The germline V gene has CDR1 SGHNT and CDR2 YYREEE (reference sequence). V was shortened by 1 base and J by 0 bases, with 17 bases between the two germline ends. The CDR3 consists of 18 residues. Here the CDR3 DNA reads TGTGCCAGCAGCTTGAGTTTTATATCGGGTCAAGCCAAAAACATTCAGTACTTC. Its protein product is CASSLSFISGQAKNIQYF.

The rearrangement links TRBV7-8 to TRBJ1-2, with D unclear. The CDR3 totals 14 residues. Trimming pared 0 bases from V and 4 bases from J, leaving 9 bases between. CDR1 is SGHVS, CDR2 FQNEAQ, per germline. As DNA, the CDR3 is TGTGCCAGCAGCTTAGCGACATCCCCCTATGGCTACACCTTC. Translation: CASSLATSPYGYTF.

The V call is TRBV19, the J call TRBJ1-2; 9 positions match TRBD1. The CDR3 spans 15 residues. After removal of 1 base from V and 6 bases from J, the junction contained 6 bases not matched to a gene. CDR1 and CDR2 from the germline V gene are LNHDA and SQIVND (reference sequence). The CDR3 loop reads CASSIGVGTGNGYTF. CDR3 nucleotides: TGTGCCAGTAGTATAGGGGTTGGGACAGGGAATGGCTACACCTTC.

J is TRBJ2-7 and V is TRBV7-6, with 12 bases lining up with TRBD1. The length of the CDR3 is 15 residues. The ends lost 4 bases at V and 2 bases at J; junction bases unmatched: 3. Germline V gene data show CDR1 as SGHVS and CDR2 as FNYEAQ. The CDR3 DNA reads as TGTGCCAGCAGCTCGGGGACAGGGGGCACCTACGAGCAGTACTTC. Translation: CASSSGTGGTYEQYF. Looking up the rest from reference TRBV7-6 and TRBJ2-7 gives the full variable domain: GAGVSQSPRYKVTKRGQDVALRCDPISGHVSLYWYRQALGQGPEFLTYFNYEAQQDKSGLPNDRFSAERPEGSISTLTIQRTEQRDSAMYRCASSSGTGGTYEQYFGPGTRLTVT.

The chain couples TRBV6-6 to TRBJ2-3, with D maybe TRBD2 (5 bases). This CDR3 has 17 amino acids. Trimming removed 5 bases at V and 5 bases at J, with 23 bases between. The germline gives CDR1 MNHNY, CDR2 SVGAGI (reference sequence). The CDR3 is CASSPNVRGYERDTQYF. The CDR3 DNA sequence: TGTGCCAGCAGTCCTAACGTGAGAGGGTACGAGAGAGATACGCAGTATTTT.

This chain uses TRBV6-2 or TRBV6-3 with TRBJ1-1, with D possibly TRBD1 on 6 matching bases. Deletions cut 6 bases from V and 8 bases from J, with 16 bases between. The CDR3 consists of 13 residues. In germline, CDR1 is MNHEY, CDR2 SVGEGT. The CDR3: CASSYTTGTEAFF. The CDR3 bases are TGTGCCAGCAGCTATACTACAGGGACCGAAGCTTTCTTT.

This clone is a singleton in its sample. The chain combines TRBV14 with TRBJ2-1; D is possibly TRBD2 (6 bases). V was clipped by 2 bases and J by 9 bases, with 14 bases between them. The CDR3 length is 14 residues. Germline assignment: CDR1 SGHDN and CDR2 FVKESK. The CDR3 protein is CASSQSGRRGEQFF. The DNA for the CDR3 is TGTGCCAGCAGCCAATCTGGGAGGAGGGGTGAGCAGTTCTTC.

V is TRBV9 and J is TRBJ1-2; TRBD1 aligns across 8 bases. The V gene's germline CDR1 is SGDLS and CDR2 YYNGEE. The CDR3 runs to 14 residues. Trimming cost V 3 bases and J 5 bases; bases outside gene matches: 6. Here the CDR3 DNA reads TGTGCCAGCAGCGCCGGACAGGGAGGGTATGGCTACACCTTC. This codes for CASSAGQGGYGYTF.

The chain employs TRBV7-3 and TRBJ2-7, with D tentatively TRBD2 (6 bases). With 0 bases removed from V and 6 bases from J, the gap between germline ends came to 9 bases. The germline V gene has CDR1 SGHTA and CDR2 FQGTGA. The CDR3 is 13 residues long. DNA for the CDR3: TGTGCCAGCAGCTTAACCCCCGGGGGCGAGCAGTACTTC. It codes for CASSLTPGGEQYF.